The 11 T cell receptor beta chains given below trace back to one sample, sequenced in a study of neurological immune-mediated disorders. TCRdb re-derived calls from the 5' RACE reads in MiXCR, one entry per CDR3 protein. The data hold tens of thousands of distinct CDR3 sequences, with around 4% observed a single time. The sample taken for sequencing was PBMCs. The origin of the receptors is a man between 50 and 59 years old with multiple sclerosis.

This clonotype has ten or more counts. The chain has TRBV12-3 or TRBV12-4 and TRBJ1-2; 8 positions match TRBD1. Trimming removed 7 bases from V and 3 bases from J; junction bases left unmatched: 7. This CDR3 contains 14 residues. The CDR3 DNA reads as TGTGCCAGCAAAAAATGGGGACAGGACTATGGCTACACCTTC. Protein sequence: CASKKWGQDYGYTF.

This clonotype showed up many times. The chain employs TRBV20-1 and TRBJ1-1, with TRBD1 identical over 7 bases. This CDR3 region has 18 residues. Germline assignment: CDR1 DFQATT and CDR2 SNEGSKA (reference sequence). The junction had 15 bases not matched to a gene; V was cut back by 1 base and J by 1 base. Written as DNA, the CDR3 is TGCAGTGCTAGAGTCTCTGAAGGACAGGTGGTTTCGAACACTGAAGCTTTCTTT. Protein sequence: CSARVSEGQVVSNTEAFF.

This clonotype was detected ten times or more. The chain is built from TRBV5-5 and TRBJ1-1; tentatively, D is TRBD1 (6 bases). Germline values: CDR1 SGHKS, CDR2 YYEKEE (reference sequence). Trimming took off 0 bases at V and 6 bases at J, with 15 bases between the two ends. CDR3 length equals 15 residues. The CDR3 sequence: CASSLARGGSPEAFF. The CDR3 coding sequence is TGTGCCAGCAGCTTGGCCAGGGGTGGTTCACCTGAAGCTTTCTTT. Full variable domain (missing parts from reference TRBV5-5 and TRBJ1-1): DAGVTQSPTHLIKTRGQQVTLRCSPISGHKSVSWYQQVLGQGPQFIFQYYEKEERGRGNFPDRFSARQFPNYSSELNVNALLLGDSALYLCASSLARGGSPEAFFGQGTRLTVV.

The sample holds a few counts of this clonotype. Being one base from a much bigger clone, this may be a read error. The V gene is TRBV20-1, the J gene TRBJ2-3, with D perhaps matching TRBD2 (6 bases). The V and J ends lost 2 bases and 2 bases respectively, with 11 bases between them. This CDR3 has 14 amino acids. The germline gives CDR1 DFQATT, CDR2 SNEGSKA (reference sequence). The CDR3 nucleotides are TGCAGTGCTAGAAGAGGGACTCACACAGATACGCAGTATTTT. Its protein is CSARRGTHTDTQYF.

This clonotype was detected ten times or more. The chain employs TRBV7-9 and TRBJ2-5, with D uncertain. Germline CDR1 and CDR2: SEHNR and FQNEAQ (reference sequence). V was pared by 1 base and J by 13 bases, with 13 bases between. CDR3 length: 12 amino acids. The CDR3 DNA sequence: TGTGCCAGCAGCTTAGACTTCTCCTTGGGGTACTTC. Protein sequence: CASSLDFSLGYF.

The table lists this clonotype with many counts. The CDR3 loop is CASNDGTGVQYF. CDR3 DNA: TGTGCCAGCAACGACGGGACAGGAGTGCAGTATTTT. This chain connects TRBV7-9 to TRBJ2-3; TRBD1 aligns across 8 bases. The CDR3 is 12 residues long. Trimming took 7 bases from V and 11 from J; bases not matched to a gene: 8. Germline CDR1 is SEHNR and CDR2 is FQNEAQ (reference sequence).

The sample holds many counts of this clonotype. One end of the junction is discordant with germline, which a read error may explain. The CDR3, as DNA: TGTGCCAGCAGCCAAGATGGGGACAGGGTAGGCTCACCCCTCAACTTT. It translates to CASSQDGDRVGSPLNF. This chain connects TRBV4-2 to TRBJ1-6; 9 nucleotides align to TRBD1. CDR1 and CDR2 from the germline V gene are LGHNA and YNFKEQ. This CDR3 has 16 amino acids.

The table lists this clonotype with many counts. The V and J genes are TRBV7-8 and TRBJ1-2; possibly TRBD1 for D (6 bases). The CDR3 runs 14 residues. Germline assignment: CDR1 SGHVS and CDR2 FQNEAQ. V lost 5 bases and J 4 bases, leaving 14 bases between the germline ends. CDR3 DNA: TGTGCCAGCAGCCACACAGGGAGTGGCTATGGCTACACCTTC. It translates to CASSHTGSGYGYTF.

The V call is TRBV10-3, the J call TRBJ1-2, with 7 positions matching TRBD1. Germline-derived CDR1 and CDR2 are ENHRY and SYGVKD. V lost 6 bases to trimming and J lost 2 bases; unmatched junction nucleotides: 3. The CDR3 is 13 residues long. The CDR3 DNA reads as TGTGCCATCAGCGAACAGGGGAACTATGGCTACACCTTC. It is translated as CAISEQGNYGYTF.

Here the CDR3 DNA reads TGTGCCAGCAGCTTGGGATTAGGGACACTTGAGCAGTACTTC. It is translated as CASSLGLGTLEQYF. The chain links TRBV5-5 to TRBJ2-7; a possible D gene is TRBD1 (6 bases). The CDR3 has 14 residues. Trimming removed 0 bases at V and 7 bases at J, with 14 bases between. The germline V gene encodes CDR1 SGHKS and CDR2 YYEKEE (reference sequence).

This clonotype has at least ten counts. V is TRBV3-1 and J is TRBJ2-1, with 9 bases matching TRBD2. The trim removed 3 bases at V and 4 bases at J, leaving 7 bases unmatched. This CDR3 is 16 amino acids long. CDR1 and CDR2 (germline): LGHDT, YNNKEL (reference sequence). The CDR3 sequence is CASSHLAGATYNEQFF. CDR3 sequence (DNA): TGTGCCAGCAGCCATTTAGCGGGGGCGACTTACAATGAGCAGTTCTTC.